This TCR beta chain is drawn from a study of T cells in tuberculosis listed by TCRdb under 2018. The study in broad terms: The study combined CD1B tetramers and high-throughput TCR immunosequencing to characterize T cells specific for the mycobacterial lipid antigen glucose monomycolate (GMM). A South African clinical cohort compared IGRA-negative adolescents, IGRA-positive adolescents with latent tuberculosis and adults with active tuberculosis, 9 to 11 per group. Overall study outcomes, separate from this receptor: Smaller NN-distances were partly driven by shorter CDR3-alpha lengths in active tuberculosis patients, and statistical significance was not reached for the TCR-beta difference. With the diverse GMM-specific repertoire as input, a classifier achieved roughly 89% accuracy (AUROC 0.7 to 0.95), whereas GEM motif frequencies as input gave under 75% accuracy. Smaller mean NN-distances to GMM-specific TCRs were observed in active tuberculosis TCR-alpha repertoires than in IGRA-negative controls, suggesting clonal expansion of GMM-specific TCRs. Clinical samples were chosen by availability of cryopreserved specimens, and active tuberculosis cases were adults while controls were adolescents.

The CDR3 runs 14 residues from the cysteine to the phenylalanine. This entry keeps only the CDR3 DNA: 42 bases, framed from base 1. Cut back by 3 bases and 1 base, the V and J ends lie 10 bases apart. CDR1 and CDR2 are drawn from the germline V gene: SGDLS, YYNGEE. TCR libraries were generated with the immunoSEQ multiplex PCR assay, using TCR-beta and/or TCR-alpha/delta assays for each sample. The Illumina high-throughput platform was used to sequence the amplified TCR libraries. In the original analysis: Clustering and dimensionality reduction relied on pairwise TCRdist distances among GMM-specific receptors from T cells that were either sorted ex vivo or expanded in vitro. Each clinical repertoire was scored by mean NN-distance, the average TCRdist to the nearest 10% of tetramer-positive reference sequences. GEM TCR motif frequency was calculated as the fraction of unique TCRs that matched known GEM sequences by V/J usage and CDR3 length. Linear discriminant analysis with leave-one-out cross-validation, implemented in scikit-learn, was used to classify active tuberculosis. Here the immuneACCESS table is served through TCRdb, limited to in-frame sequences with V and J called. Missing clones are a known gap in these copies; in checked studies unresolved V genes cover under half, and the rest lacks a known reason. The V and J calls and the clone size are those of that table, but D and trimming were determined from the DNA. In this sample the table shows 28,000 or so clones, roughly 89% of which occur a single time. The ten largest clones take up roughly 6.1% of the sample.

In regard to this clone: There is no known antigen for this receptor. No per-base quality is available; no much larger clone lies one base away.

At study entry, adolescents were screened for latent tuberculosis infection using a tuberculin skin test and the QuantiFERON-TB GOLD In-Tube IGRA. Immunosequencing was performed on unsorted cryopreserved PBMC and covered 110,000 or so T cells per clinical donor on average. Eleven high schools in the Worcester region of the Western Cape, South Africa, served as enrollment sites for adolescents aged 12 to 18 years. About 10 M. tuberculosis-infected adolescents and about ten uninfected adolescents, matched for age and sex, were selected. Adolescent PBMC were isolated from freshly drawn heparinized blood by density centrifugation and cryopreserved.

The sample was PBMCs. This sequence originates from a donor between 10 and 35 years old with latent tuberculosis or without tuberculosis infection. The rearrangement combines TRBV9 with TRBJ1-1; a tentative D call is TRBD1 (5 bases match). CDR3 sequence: CASSAQGRNTEAFF. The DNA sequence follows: TGTGCCAGCAGCGCCCAGGGTCGGAACACTGAAGCTTTCTTT.